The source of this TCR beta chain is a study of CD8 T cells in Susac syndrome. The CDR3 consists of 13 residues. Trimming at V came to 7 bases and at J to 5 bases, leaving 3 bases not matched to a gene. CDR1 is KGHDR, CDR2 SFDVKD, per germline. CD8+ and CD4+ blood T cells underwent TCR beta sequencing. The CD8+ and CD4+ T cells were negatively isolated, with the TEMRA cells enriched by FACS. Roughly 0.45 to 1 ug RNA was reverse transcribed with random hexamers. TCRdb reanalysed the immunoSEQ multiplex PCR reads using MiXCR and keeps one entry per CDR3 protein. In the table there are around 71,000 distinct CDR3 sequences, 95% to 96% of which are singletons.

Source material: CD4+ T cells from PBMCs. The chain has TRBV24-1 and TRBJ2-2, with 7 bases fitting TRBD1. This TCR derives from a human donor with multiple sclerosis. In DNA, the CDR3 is TGTGCCACCAGCGGGACAGTTACCGGGGAGCTGTTTTTT. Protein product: CATSGTVTGELFF.